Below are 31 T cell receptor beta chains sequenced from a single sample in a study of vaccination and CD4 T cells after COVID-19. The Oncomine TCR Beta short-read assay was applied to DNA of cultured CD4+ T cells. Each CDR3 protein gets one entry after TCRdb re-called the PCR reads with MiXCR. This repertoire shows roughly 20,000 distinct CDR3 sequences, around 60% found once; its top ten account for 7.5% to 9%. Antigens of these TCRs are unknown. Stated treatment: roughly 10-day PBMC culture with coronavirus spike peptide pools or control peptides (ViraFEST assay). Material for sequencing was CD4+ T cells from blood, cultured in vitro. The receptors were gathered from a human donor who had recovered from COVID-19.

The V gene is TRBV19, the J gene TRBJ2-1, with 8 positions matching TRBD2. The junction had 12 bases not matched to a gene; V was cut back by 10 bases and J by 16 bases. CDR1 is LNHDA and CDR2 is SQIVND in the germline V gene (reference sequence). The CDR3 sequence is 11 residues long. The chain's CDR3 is CATRSGRRHFF. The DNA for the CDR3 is TGTGCCACCCGCAGCGGGAGAAGGCACTTCTTC.

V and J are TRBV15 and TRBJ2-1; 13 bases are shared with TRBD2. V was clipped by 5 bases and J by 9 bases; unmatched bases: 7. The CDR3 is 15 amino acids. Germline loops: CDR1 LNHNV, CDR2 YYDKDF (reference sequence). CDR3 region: CATSGPTSGRSEQFF. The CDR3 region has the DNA TGTGCCACCAGCGGACCGACTAGCGGGAGGAGTGAGCAGTTCTTC.

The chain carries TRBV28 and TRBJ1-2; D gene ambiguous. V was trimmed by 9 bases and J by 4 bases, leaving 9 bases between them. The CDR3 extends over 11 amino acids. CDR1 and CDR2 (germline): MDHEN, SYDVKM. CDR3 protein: CARADSYGYTF. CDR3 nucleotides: TGTGCCAGAGCTGACTCCTATGGCTACACCTTC.

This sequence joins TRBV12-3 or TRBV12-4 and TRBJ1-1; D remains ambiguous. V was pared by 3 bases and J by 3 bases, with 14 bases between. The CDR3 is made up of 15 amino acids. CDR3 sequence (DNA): TGTGCCAGCAGTTTGTTTGGAGGGAGGGACACTGAAGCTTTCTTT. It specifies CASSLFGGRDTEAFF.

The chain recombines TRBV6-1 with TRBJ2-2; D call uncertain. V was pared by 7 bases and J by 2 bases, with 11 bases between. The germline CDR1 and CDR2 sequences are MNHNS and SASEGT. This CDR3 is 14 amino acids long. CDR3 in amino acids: CASKARPNTGELFF. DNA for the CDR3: TGTGCCAGCAAGGCCCGACCTAACACCGGGGAGCTGTTTTTT.

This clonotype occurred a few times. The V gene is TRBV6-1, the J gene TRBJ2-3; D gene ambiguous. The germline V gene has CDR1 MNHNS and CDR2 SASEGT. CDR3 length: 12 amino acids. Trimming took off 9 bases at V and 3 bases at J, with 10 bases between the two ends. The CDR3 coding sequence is TGTGCCAGTTCGGGTGCAACAGATACGCAGTATTTT. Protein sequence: CASSGATDTQYF.

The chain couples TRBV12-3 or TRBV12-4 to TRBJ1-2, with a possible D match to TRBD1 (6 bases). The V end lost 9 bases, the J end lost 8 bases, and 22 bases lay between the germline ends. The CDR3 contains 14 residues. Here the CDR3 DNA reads TGTGCCAGTGGAGGGGGGACCTGGGCGAGAGGCTACACCTTC. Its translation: CASGGGTWARGYTF.

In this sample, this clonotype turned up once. The CDR3 protein is CASSLTDYGYTF. The CDR3 DNA reads TGCGCCAGCAGCCTGACGGATTATGGCTACACCTTC. The rearrangement uses TRBV5-1 and TRBJ1-2; D gene unclear. V was pared by 4 bases and J by 5 bases, with 9 bases between. This CDR3 has 12 amino acids. The V gene's germline CDR1 is SGHRS and CDR2 YFSETQ.

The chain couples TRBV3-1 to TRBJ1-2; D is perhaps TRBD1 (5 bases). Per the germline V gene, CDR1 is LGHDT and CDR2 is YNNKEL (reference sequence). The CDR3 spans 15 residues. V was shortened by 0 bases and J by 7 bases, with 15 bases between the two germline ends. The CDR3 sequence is CASSQDLTERRGYTF. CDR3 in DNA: TGTGCCAGCAGCCAAGATCTGACAGAGCGTCGTGGCTACACCTTC.

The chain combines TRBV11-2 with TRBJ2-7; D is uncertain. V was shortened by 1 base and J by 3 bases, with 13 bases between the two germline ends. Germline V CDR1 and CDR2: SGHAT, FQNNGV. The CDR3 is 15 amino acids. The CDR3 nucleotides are TGTGCCAGCAGCTTAGCCAGCGAATCCCTCTACGAGCAGTACTTC. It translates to CASSLASESLYEQYF.

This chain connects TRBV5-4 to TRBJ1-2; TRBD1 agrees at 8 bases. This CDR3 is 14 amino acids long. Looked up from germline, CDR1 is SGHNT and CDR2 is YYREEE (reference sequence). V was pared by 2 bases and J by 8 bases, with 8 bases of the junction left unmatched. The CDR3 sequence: CASSLAQGAWGYTF. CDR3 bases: TGTGCCAGCAGCTTAGCGCAGGGGGCTTGGGGCTACACCTTC.

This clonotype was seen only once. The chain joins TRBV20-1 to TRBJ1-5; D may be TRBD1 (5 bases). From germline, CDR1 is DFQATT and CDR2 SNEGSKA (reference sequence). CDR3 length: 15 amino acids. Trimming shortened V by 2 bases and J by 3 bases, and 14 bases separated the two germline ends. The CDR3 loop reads CSARRAGIDNQPQHF. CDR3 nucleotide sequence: TGCAGTGCTAGAAGGGCAGGGATTGACAATCAGCCCCAGCATTTT.

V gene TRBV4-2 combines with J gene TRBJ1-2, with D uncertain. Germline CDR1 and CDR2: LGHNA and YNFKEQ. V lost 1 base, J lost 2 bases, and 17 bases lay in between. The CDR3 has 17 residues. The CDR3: CASSQGTLRRINYGYTF. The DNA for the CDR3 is TGTGCCAGCAGCCAAGGTACTCTCAGGAGAATAAACTATGGCTACACCTTC.

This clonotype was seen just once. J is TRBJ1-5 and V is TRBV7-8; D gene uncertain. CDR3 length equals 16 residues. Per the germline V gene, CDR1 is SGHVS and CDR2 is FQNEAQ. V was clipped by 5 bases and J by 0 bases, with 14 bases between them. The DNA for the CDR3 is TGTGCCAGCAGCGGAGCGACCGAATATAGCAATCAGCCCCAGCATTTT. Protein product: CASSGATEYSNQPQHF.

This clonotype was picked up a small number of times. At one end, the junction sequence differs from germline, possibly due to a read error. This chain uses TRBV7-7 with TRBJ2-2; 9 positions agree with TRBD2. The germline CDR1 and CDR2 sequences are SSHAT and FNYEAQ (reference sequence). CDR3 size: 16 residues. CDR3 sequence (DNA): TGTGCTAGCAGCTTAGCGGTAGCGGGAGCGGGCGGGGAGCTGTTTTTT. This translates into CASSLAVAGAGGELFF.

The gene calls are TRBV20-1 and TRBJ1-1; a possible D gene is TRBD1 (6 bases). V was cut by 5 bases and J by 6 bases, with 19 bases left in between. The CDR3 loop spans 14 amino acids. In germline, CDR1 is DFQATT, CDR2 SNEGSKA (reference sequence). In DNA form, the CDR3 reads TGCAGTGCTCCCACATTAGGGGGTTTTGCTGAAGCTTTCTTT. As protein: CSAPTLGGFAEAFF.

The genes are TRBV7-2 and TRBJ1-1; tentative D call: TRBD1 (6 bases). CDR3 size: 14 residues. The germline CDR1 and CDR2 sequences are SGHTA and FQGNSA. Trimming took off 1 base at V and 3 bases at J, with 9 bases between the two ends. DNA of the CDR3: TGTGCCAGCAGCTTAGACCACAGGGACACTGAAGCTTTCTTT. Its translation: CASSLDHRDTEAFF.

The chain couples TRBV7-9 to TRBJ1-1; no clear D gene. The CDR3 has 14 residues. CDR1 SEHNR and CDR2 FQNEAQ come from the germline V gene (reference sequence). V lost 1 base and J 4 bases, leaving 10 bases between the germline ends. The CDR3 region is CASSLEVGGTEAFF. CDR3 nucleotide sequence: TGTGCCAGCAGCTTAGAAGTAGGAGGCACTGAAGCTTTCTTT. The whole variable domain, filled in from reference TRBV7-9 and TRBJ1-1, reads DTGVSQNPRHKITKRGQNVTFRCDPISEHNRLYWYRQTLGQGPEFLTYFQNEAQLEKSRLLSDRFSAERPKGSFSTLEIQRTEQGDSAMYLCASSLEVGGTEAFFGQGTRLTVV.

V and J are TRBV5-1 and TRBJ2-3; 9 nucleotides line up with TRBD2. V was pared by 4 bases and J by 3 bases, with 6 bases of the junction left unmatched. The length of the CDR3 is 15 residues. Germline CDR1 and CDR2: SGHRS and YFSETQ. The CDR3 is CASSASGRPTDTQYF. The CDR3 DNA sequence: TGCGCCAGCAGCGCCAGCGGGAGGCCTACAGATACGCAGTATTTT.

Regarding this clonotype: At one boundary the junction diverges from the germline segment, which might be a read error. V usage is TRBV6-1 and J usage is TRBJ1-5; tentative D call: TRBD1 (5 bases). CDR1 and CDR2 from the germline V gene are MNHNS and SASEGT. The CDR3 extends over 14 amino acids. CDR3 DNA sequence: TGTGCCAGCAGTGAATATCGGGGCAACCAGCCCCAGCATTTT. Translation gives CASSEYRGNQPQHF.

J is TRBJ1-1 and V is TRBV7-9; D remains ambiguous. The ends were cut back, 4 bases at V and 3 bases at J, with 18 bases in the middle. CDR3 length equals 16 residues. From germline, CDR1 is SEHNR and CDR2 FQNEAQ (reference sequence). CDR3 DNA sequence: TGTGCCAGCAGCTCAATTGGGAGGCCTCCTGACACTGAAGCTTTCTTT. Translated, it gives CASSSIGRPPDTEAFF. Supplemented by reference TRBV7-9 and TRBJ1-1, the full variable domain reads DTGVSQNPRHKITKRGQNVTFRCDPISEHNRLYWYRQTLGQGPEFLTYFQNEAQLEKSRLLSDRFSAERPKGSFSTLEIQRTEQGDSAMYLCASSSIGRPPDTEAFFGQGTRLTVV.

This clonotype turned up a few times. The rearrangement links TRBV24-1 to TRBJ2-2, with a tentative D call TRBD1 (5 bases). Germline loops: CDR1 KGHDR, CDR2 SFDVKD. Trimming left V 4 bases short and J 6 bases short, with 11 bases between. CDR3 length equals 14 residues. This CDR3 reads CATSEPGSSGELFF. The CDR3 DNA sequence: TGTGCCACCAGTGAGCCAGGGTCTTCCGGGGAGCTGTTTTTT.

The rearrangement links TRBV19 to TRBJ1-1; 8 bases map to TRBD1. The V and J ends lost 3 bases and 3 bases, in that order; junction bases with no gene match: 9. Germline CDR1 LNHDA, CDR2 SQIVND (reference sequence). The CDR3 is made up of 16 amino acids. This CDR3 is CASSIRTGRADTEAFF. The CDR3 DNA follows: TGTGCCAGTAGTATTCGGACAGGGAGGGCCGACACTGAAGCTTTCTTT.

The DNA for the CDR3 is TGTGCCAGCAGCCAAACCGGGACTAGCGGCACAGATACGCAGTATTTT. It encodes CASSQTGTSGTDTQYF. This chain uses TRBV3-1 with TRBJ2-3; 10 nucleotides match TRBD2. This CDR3 comprises 16 residues. CDR1 is LGHDT, CDR2 YNNKEL, per germline (reference sequence). The V gene end was trimmed by 2 bases and the J gene end by 1 base; junction bases not matched to a gene: 3.

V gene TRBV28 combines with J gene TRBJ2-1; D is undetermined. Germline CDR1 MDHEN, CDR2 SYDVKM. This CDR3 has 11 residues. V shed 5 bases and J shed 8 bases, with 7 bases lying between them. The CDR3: CASSRRDEQFF. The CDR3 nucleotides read TGTGCCAGCAGTCGAAGGGATGAGCAGTTCTTC.

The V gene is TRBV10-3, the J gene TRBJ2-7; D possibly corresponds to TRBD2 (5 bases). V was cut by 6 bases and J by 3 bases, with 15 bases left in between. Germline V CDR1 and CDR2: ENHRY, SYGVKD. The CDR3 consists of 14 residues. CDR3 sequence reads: CAIRGSGRGYEQYF. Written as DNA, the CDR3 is TGTGCCATCAGGGGCTCCGGTCGGGGCTACGAGCAGTACTTC.

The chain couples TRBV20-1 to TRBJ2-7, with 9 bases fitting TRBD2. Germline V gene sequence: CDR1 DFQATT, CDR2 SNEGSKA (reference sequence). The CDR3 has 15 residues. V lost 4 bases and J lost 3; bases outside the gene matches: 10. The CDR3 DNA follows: TGCAGTGCTATCCCCCGACTAGCGGCCGGCTACGAGCAGTACTTC. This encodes CSAIPRLAAGYEQYF.

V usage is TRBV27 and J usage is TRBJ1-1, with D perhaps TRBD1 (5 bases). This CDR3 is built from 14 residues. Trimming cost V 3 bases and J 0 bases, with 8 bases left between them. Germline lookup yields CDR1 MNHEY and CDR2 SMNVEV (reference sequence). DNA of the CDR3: TGTGCCAGCAGTTTTGGGGGAATGAACACTGAAGCTTTCTTT. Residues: CASSFGGMNTEAFF.

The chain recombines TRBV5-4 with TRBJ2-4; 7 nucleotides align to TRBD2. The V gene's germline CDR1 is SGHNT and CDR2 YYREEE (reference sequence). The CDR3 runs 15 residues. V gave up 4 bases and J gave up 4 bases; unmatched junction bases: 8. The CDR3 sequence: CASSGGGAGKNIQYF. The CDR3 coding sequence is TGTGCCAGCAGCGGGGGAGGGGCAGGGAAAAACATTCAGTACTTC. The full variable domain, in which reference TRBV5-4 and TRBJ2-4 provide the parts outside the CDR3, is ETGVTQSPTHLIKTRGQQVTLRCSSQSGHNTVSWYQQALGQGPQFIFQYYREEENGRGNFPPRFSGLQFPNYSSELNVNALELDDSALYLCASSGGGAGKNIQYFGAGTRLSVL.

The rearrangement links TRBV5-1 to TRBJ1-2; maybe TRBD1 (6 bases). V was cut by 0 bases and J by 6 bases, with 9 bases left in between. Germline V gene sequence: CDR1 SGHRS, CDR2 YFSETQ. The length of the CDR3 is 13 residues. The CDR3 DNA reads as TGCGCCAGCAGCTTGGGGACAGAAGATGGCTACACCTTC. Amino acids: CASSLGTEDGYTF.

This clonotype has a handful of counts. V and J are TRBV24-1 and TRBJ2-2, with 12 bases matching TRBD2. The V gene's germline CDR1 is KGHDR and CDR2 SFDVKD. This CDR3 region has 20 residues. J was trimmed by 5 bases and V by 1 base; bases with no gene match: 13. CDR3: CATSDFKGTSGSKGTGELFF. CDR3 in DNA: TGTGCCACCAGTGATTTTAAAGGGACTAGCGGGTCAAAGGGGACCGGGGAGCTGTTTTTT.